The entry below gives a single T cell receptor beta chain sequence along with its context. V was pared by 1 base and J by 3 bases, with 9 bases between. The CDR3 covers 14 residues. Looked up from germline, CDR1 is MNHNY and CDR2 is SVGAGI (reference sequence). These data are taken from a study of blood T cell repertoires in COVID-19. Measured with immunoSEQ multiplex PCR; TCRdb has only the in-frame clones, and not every one. The table shows around 480,000 clones, with 88% occurring only once. The sequence came from a woman aged 45-65 years with COVID-19, enrolled during active disease. The chain employs TRBV6-6 and TRBJ1-2; D gene unclear. The source material was peripheral blood. The CDR3: CASSYWSRHYGYTF. The CDR3 nucleotides read TGTGCCAGCAGTTACTGGAGCCGTCACTATGGCTACACCTTC.